Below are 10 T cell receptor beta chains sequenced from a single sample in a study of shared clonotypes between healthy human individuals (TCRdb year 2020). The method behind the library was the immunoSEQ multiplex PCR assay. TCRdb retrieved this table from immuneACCESS and kept in-frame rearrangements only. Not all clones are present; in checked studies, unresolved V genes account for under half, and no reason is known for the remainder. A total of over a million clones appear in this sample, around 97% of them only once. The ten biggest clones cover approximately 1% of the sample. The sample comprised naive CD4+ T cells sorted from blood. What this sample's cell subset or site label stands for: CD45RA+ positively selected. Receptors were obtained from a man aged 25 to 40 in good health.

The chain employs TRBV5-1 and TRBJ1-1; maybe TRBD1 (5 bases). The length of the CDR3 is 14 residues. Germline assignment: CDR1 SGHRS and CDR2 YFSETQ. Trimming took off 1 base at V and 4 bases at J, with 11 bases between the two ends. The CDR3 is CASSLRGYGTEAFF. CDR3 nucleotide sequence: TGCGCCAGCAGCTTGAGGGGCTATGGCACTGAAGCTTTCTTT.

This sequence joins TRBV28 and TRBJ2-3, with D hard to call. CDR1 is MDHEN, CDR2 SYDVKM, per germline. V lost 5 bases and J 5 bases, leaving 8 bases between the germline ends. The CDR3 length is 12 residues. CDR3 amino acids: CASSRLGDTQYF. CDR3 sequence (DNA): TGTGCCAGCAGTAGGCTTGGAGATACGCAGTATTTT.

The DNA for the CDR3 is TGTGCCAGCAGCGTAGGGACAGGGTATGGCTACACCTTC. Its translation: CASSVGTGYGYTF. The chain joins TRBV9 to TRBJ1-2; 8 positions agree with TRBD1. CDR1 and CDR2 from the germline V gene are SGDLS and YYNGEE. CDR3 size: 13 residues. With V trimmed by 0 bases and J by 5 bases, 0 bases remained unmatched.

The chain uses TRBV18 and TRBJ1-3; 7 bases map to TRBD1. The trim removed 0 bases at V and 4 bases at J, leaving 3 bases unmatched. The germline V gene encodes CDR1 KGHSH and CDR2 LQKENI. The CDR3 consists of 15 residues. In DNA, the CDR3 is TGTGCCAGCTCACCACCCGGGGACAGCGGAAACACCATATATTTT. Residues: CASSPPGDSGNTIYF.

This chain links TRBV28 with TRBJ1-5; D is unclear. The CDR3 is 14 amino acids. The germline V gene encodes CDR1 MDHEN and CDR2 SYDVKM. The V end lost 3 bases, the J end lost 2 bases, and 8 bases lay between the germline ends. This CDR3 is CASSLLWGNQPQHF. DNA for the CDR3: TGTGCCAGCAGTTTGTTGTGGGGCAATCAGCCCCAGCATTTT.

The chain employs TRBV5-1 and TRBJ2-1, with 14 bases matching TRBD2. The trim removed 5 bases at V and 6 bases at J, leaving 4 bases unmatched. Germline loops: CDR1 SGHRS, CDR2 YFSETQ. CDR3 length equals 15 residues. The CDR3 is CASRQGTSGSNEQFF. Written as DNA, the CDR3 is TGCGCCAGCAGACAGGGGACTAGCGGGAGCAATGAGCAGTTCTTC.

V usage is TRBV27 and J usage is TRBJ2-1; 10 bases are a match to TRBD2. Germline V gives CDR1 MNHEY, CDR2 SMNVEV (reference sequence). This CDR3 comprises 15 residues. Losses at the gene ends were 5 bases for V and 7 bases for J; bases not matched to a gene: 8. CDR3 in amino acids: CASSARTSGWNEQFF. The CDR3 region has the DNA TGTGCCAGCAGTGCCCGGACTAGCGGATGGAATGAGCAGTTCTTC.

J is TRBJ1-1 and V is TRBV2; unclear D gene. This CDR3 has 13 residues. The V gene's germline CDR1 is SNHLY and CDR2 FYNNEI. The CDR3 sequence is CAEDGRRDTEAFF. The DNA of the CDR3 is TGTGCGGAGGATGGAAGGAGGGACACTGAAGCTTTCTTT.

This chain uses TRBV28 with TRBJ1-4, with D perhaps TRBD1 (6 bases). The CDR3 is 15 amino acids. Per the germline V gene, CDR1 is MDHEN and CDR2 is SYDVKM. V lost 6 bases to trimming and J lost 3 bases, with 14 bases between them. CDR3 sequence: CASRSRTASNEKLFF. As DNA, the CDR3 is TGTGCCAGCAGATCCAGGACAGCGTCTAATGAAAAACTGTTTTTT.

This chain connects TRBV6-6 to TRBJ1-3; D gene uncertain. CDR3 length: 16 residues. Trimming stripped 6 bases from V and 2 bases from J, with 17 bases between. Germline V lookup: CDR1 MNHNY, CDR2 SVGAGI (reference sequence). CDR3 nucleotide sequence: TGTGCCAGCAGCCCACCCCTCAGGATCACTGGAAACACCATATATTTT. Its protein product is CASSPPLRITGNTIYF.